This TCR beta chain came from a study of identical twins (dated by TCRdb to 2016 to 2017). For context, the study as a whole: TCR alpha and beta repertoires from monozygotic twins, unrelated adults of various ages and cord blood were deep-sequenced to test whether fetal clonotypes persist. To rule out contamination, replicate twin experiments were performed at different times with different library preparation protocols.

Library generation was performed with 5' RACE. Sequencing was carried out with an Illumina HiSeq 2000. Template switching introduced a universal primer binding site; the final cDNA contained a unique molecular identifier, enabling accurate counting of TCR cDNA molecules. Specific primers in the conserved constant-segment region were used to synthesize first-strand cDNA for the TCR alpha and beta chains. To control for contamination, every cDNA library was double barcoded, receiving both a SMART-Mk sample barcode and Illumina barcodes. TruSeq adapter sequences and Illumina sample barcodes were added in two successive PCR steps. TCR alpha and beta cDNA libraries were sequenced on the Illumina HiSeq platform with custom primers. Per the original workflow: Raw reads were processed with MiGEC to extract unique molecular identifiers, and MiXCR was used to determine CDR3 positions. Recombination models were inferred per individual with the repgenHMM and IGoR tools using an EM algorithm. Shared clonotypes were analyzed with the tcR package in R, and sharing was normalized by the product of cloneset sizes. To study raw recombination free of thymic and clonal selection effects, out-of-frame nonproductive sequences were analyzed. TCRdb reworked the public reads: Q25 trimming with fastp, MiXCR clone assembly, productive beta chains retained. Under each unique CDR3 protein, matching rows form one entry showing the most common genes and DNA. The V and J calls reflect TCRdb's pipeline rather than the authors' work. The sample table lists 470,000 or so distinct CDR3 sequences, 20% to 25% of them with a count of one. The ten largest clones add up to around 3% of the sample.

Overall study outcomes, separate from this receptor: Compared with coincidental sharing between unrelated individuals, out-of-frame TCR alpha sequences shared between twins had an excess of sequences with low generation probability. The excess sharing between twins in beta out-of-frame sequences was weaker because fewer shared sequences reduced the signal-to-noise ratio. In monozygotic twins, recombination models systematically underestimated out-of-frame TCR alpha sharing, but the models matched the sharing seen between unrelated individuals. Abundant cord blood beta clonotypes had fewer insertions, young adult naive repertoires showed a similar but weaker trend, and memory repertoires showed no such trend. Zero-insertion analyses could be partly confounded by invariant T cells such as MAIT and iNKT, though diverse VJ usage argued against such confounding for most clonotypes. Conclusions relied on cross-sectional statistical analysis, since the same donors could not be followed over many years.

Concerning this clonotype: The antigen this receptor binds is unknown. Base qualities are missing; no much larger clone stands one base away.

All donors were healthy Caucasians. The twin cohort comprised three pairs of female monozygotic twins, all aged about 18 to 29 years. CD4+ and CD8+ T cell populations were isolated with positive isolation kits from Invitrogen. V is cut by 0 bases and J by 6 bases, and the space between the germline ends is 10 bases. Sequences SGHRS (CDR1) and YFSETQ (CDR2) are obtained from the germline V gene. Including cysteine and phenylalanine, the CDR3 has 13 amino acids. Only the CDR3 part of the read is kept: 39 bases, read in frame from the first base. Another study also made use of these data, one on T cells expressing NK-cell markers. The second publication reports: Fewer than ten donors provided sorted CD3+CD56+NKG2C+, CD3+CD56+NKG2C- and CD3+CD56-NKG2C+ T-cell subsets, whose TCR beta-chain repertoires were profiled. Seven of the eight sequenced donors were HCMV-seropositive and one was HCMV-seronegative. To restrict sorting to alphabetaTCR-expressing T cells, an anti-gammadeltaTCR antibody was added in several experiments. In about 6 donors, the dominant CD3+CD56+NKG2C+ clonotypes were found to rank among the top 10 CD8+ clonotypes and to make up about 1.0-7.5% of CD8+ T cells. Those dominant clonotypes were again the most abundant among CD3+CD56-NKG2C+ cells in a few donors, at roughly 25-60.1%. Whether the expanded NKG2C-expressing T cell clones were specific for HCMV antigens was left unclear. Randomly selected healthy volunteers, three men and five women, were used as the eight sequenced donors. To determine HCMV serostatus, a commercial ELISA kit was used to detect HCMV-specific IgG in serum. MIGEC was used to demultiplex reads and group the reads by UMI, and MiTCR was used to assemble and quantify clonotypes. To exclude erroneous sequences, only TCR cDNA sequences supported by at least two reads were retained. Downstream repertoire analysis used the tcR package, and clonotypes were matched across fractions by CDR3 nucleotide sequence plus V segment. Antigen specificity was annotated against VDJdb with VDJmatch, allowing one amino acid substitution in CDR3.

Sequencing was carried out using CD4+ T cells sorted from blood. The sequence was obtained from a woman under 30 in good health. The chain is encoded by TRBV5-1 joined to TRBJ2-7; the D gene identity is not certain. Here is the DNA: TGCGCCAGCAGCTTGGAGTCATCGGTCGAGCAGTACTTC. The resulting protein is CASSLESSVEQYF. When the CDR3 is completed using the reference TRBV5-1 and TRBJ2-7 genes on either side, the full variable domain is KAGVTQTPRYLIKTRGQQVTLSCSPISGHRSVSWYQQTPGQGLQFLFEYFSETQRNKGNFPGRFSGRQFSNSRSEMNVSTLELGDSALYLCASSLESSVEQYFGPGTRLTVT.